Listed here are 32 T cell receptor beta chains from one sample, sequenced in a study of blood T cell repertoires in COVID-19. Clones were read by immunoSEQ multiplex PCR, and TCRdb kept only the in-frame ones, dropping some. The table lists approximately 300,000 clones, 80% to 90% of them singletons, with more than 9% in the top ten. The source material was PBMCs or T cells enriched from blood (not recorded which). These receptor sequences come from a woman younger than 30 who had recovered from COVID-19.

V gene TRBV7-9 combines with J gene TRBJ2-6, with 8 bases lining up with TRBD1. The CDR3 has 19 residues. V shed 7 bases and J 0 bases; nucleotides not matched to a gene: 14. Germline values: CDR1 SEHNR, CDR2 FQNEAQ (reference sequence). CDR3 nucleotide sequence: TGTGCCAGCACCTTTCCCCGGGACAGGTTGTACTCTGGGGCCAACGTCCTGACTTTC. This translates into CASTFPRDRLYSGANVLTF.

The J gene is TRBJ2-7, the V gene TRBV10-3, with 11 nucleotides matching TRBD2. The CDR3 length is 13 residues. Germline values: CDR1 ENHRY, CDR2 SYGVKD. J gave up 4 bases and V 7 bases, and 3 bases lay outside the gene matches. The CDR3 region has the DNA TGTGCCATCATGGGGACTAGCGGTTACGAGCAGTACTTC. Translating gives CAIMGTSGYEQYF.

This clone appeared a single time. The chain links TRBV5-1 to TRBJ1-1; tentative D call: TRBD1 (6 bases). CDR1 and CDR2 (germline): SGHRS, YFSETQ. Trimming shortened V by 3 bases and J by 6 bases, and 18 bases separated the two germline ends. This CDR3 has 15 amino acids. As DNA, the CDR3 is TGCGCCAGCAGCTCGATAGCAGGGGAAGGCTCTGAAGCTTTCTTT. This sequence encodes CASSSIAGEGSEAFF.

The chain employs TRBV29-1 and TRBJ2-3; D not certain. There are 11 residues in the CDR3. Trimming shortened V by 7 bases and J by 4 bases, and 9 bases separated the two germline ends. Germline assignment: CDR1 SQVTM and CDR2 ANQGSEA. The DNA of the CDR3 is TGCAGCGCCGCCGAGGCAGATACGCAGTATTTT. Translating gives CSAAEADTQYF.

The chain combines TRBV27 with TRBJ2-7; 13 positions agree with TRBD2. CDR1 MNHEY and CDR2 SMNVEV come from the germline V gene (reference sequence). The CDR3 loop spans 14 amino acids. J lost 1 base, V lost 8 bases, and 2 bases had no gene match. The CDR3, as DNA: TGTGCCAGCGCGGGACTAGCGGGATCCTACGAGCAGTACTTC. It yields the protein CASAGLAGSYEQYF.

This chain uses TRBV30 with TRBJ1-2, with TRBD1 as a possible D gene (5 bases). The CDR3 covers 12 residues. The V gene's germline CDR1 is GTSNPN and CDR2 SVGIG (reference sequence). V dropped 5 bases and J dropped 4 bases, with 11 bases sitting between them. CDR3 residues: CAWDRRFYGYTF. For the CDR3, the DNA is TGTGCCTGGGACAGACGGTTCTATGGCTACACCTTC.

This clone is a singleton in its sample. This chain uses TRBV18 with TRBJ1-1, with D maybe TRBD1 (5 bases). Germline loops: CDR1 KGHSH, CDR2 LQKENI. V gave up 0 bases and J gave up 6 bases, with 17 bases separating them. The CDR3 loop spans 16 amino acids. The CDR3 DNA sequence: TGTGCCAGCTCACCACCTTCGACTTGGGGCGGTGCTGAAGCTTTCTTT. Translating gives CASSPPSTWGGAEAFF.

V usage is TRBV9 and J usage is TRBJ1-2; 12 bases match TRBD1. The CDR3 has 15 residues. Germline-derived CDR1 and CDR2 are SGDLS and YYNGEE. The ends lost 3 bases at V and 4 bases at J; junction bases unmatched: 4. This CDR3 reads CASSAGTGGPYGYTF. The CDR3 DNA sequence: TGTGCCAGCAGCGCCGGGACAGGGGGCCCCTATGGCTACACCTTC.

The chain carries TRBV18 and TRBJ2-1; 7 bases agree with TRBD2. V dropped 0 bases and J dropped 4; count of bases not matched to a gene: 3. The CDR3 runs to 15 residues. The V gene's germline CDR1 is KGHSH and CDR2 LQKENI. CDR3 DNA: TGTGCCAGCTCACCACCGCTAGCGGATTACAATGAGCAGTTCTTC. As protein: CASSPPLADYNEQFF.

This sequence joins TRBV15 and TRBJ1-5; D is ambiguous. The CDR3 totals 17 residues. V lost 0 bases, J lost 3 bases, and 15 bases lay in between. CDR1 and CDR2 from the germline V gene are LNHNV and YYDKDF (reference sequence). The CDR3 here is CATSRDQAGGFNQPQHF. CDR3 in DNA: TGTGCCACCAGCAGAGATCAGGCCGGTGGGTTCAATCAGCCCCAGCATTTT.

This clone was seen more than once but under ten times. The CDR3 DNA reads as TGTGCCAGCAGCCCGGGACAGTCAAGAGGGGAGACCCAGTACTTC. Translation: CASSPGQSRGETQYF. The chain combines TRBV5-4 with TRBJ2-5; TRBD1 agrees at 7 bases. Per germline, CDR1 SGHNT and CDR2 YYREEE (reference sequence). This CDR3 is built from 15 residues. V shed 4 bases and J 5 bases; nucleotides not matched to a gene: 11. The full variable domain, in which reference TRBV5-4 and TRBJ2-5 provide the parts outside the CDR3, is ETGVTQSPTHLIKTRGQQVTLRCSSQSGHNTVSWYQQALGQGPQFIFQYYREEENGRGNFPPRFSGLQFPNYSSELNVNALELDDSALYLCASSPGQSRGETQYFGPGTRLLVL.

The V and J genes are TRBV10-3 and TRBJ1-6; TRBD1 matches at 7 bases. This CDR3 comprises 13 residues. CDR1 ENHRY and CDR2 SYGVKD come from the germline V gene. J gave up 11 bases and V 6 bases, and 7 bases lay outside the gene matches. The CDR3 DNA reads as TGTGCCATCAGCGAGGGACAGATGGCACCCCTCCACTTT. The encoded protein is CAISEGQMAPLHF.

J is TRBJ2-1 and V is TRBV2; possibly TRBD1 for D (6 bases). V was clipped by 6 bases and J by 4 bases, with 13 bases between them. The CDR3 runs 14 residues. Germline values: CDR1 SNHLY, CDR2 FYNNEI. The CDR3 sequence is CASRPGAAYNEQFF. The CDR3 coding sequence is TGTGCCAGCAGACCAGGGGCAGCGTACAATGAGCAGTTCTTC.

The chain carries TRBV9 and TRBJ2-7, with 10 bases matching TRBD1. Germline trimming cut 1 base from V and 5 bases from J; bases unmatched to any gene: 6. The CDR3 length is 15 residues. The germline CDR1 and CDR2 sequences are SGDLS and YYNGEE. CDR3 region: CASSVSGTGENEQYF. Written as DNA, the CDR3 is TGTGCCAGCAGCGTAAGTGGGACAGGGGAAAACGAGCAGTACTTC.

The gene calls are TRBV5-1 and TRBJ1-2; 8 nucleotides agree with TRBD1. The germline gives CDR1 SGHRS, CDR2 YFSETQ. The CDR3 covers 14 residues. J gave up 8 bases and V 2 bases, and 8 bases lay outside the gene matches. The CDR3 bases are TGCGCCAGCAGCTTTCTTACAGGGGGAAGGGGCTACACCTTC. This gives the protein CASSFLTGGRGYTF. Full variable domain (rest looked up from reference TRBV5-1 and TRBJ1-2): KAGVTQTPRYLIKTRGQQVTLSCSPISGHRSVSWYQQTPGQGLQFLFEYFSETQRNKGNFPGRFSGRQFSNSRSEMNVSTLELGDSALYLCASSFLTGGRGYTFGSGTRLTVV.

The chain is built from TRBV7-6 and TRBJ2-7; 9 bases are shared with TRBD1. Germline-derived CDR1 and CDR2 are SGHVS and FNYEAQ. V dropped 1 base and J dropped 0; count of bases not matched to a gene: 7. The CDR3 sequence is 17 residues long. Written as DNA, the CDR3 is TGTGCCAGCAGCTTAGTCAGTAAGGGACAGGGCTCCTACGAGCAGTACTTC. Amino acid sequence: CASSLVSKGQGSYEQYF.

This rearrangement joins TRBV18 to TRBJ2-6, with a tentative D call TRBD2 (6 bases). CDR3 length: 16 residues. The germline V gene encodes CDR1 KGHSH and CDR2 LQKENI. Trimming cost V 1 base and J 2 bases, with 9 bases left between them. The CDR3 sequence: CASSPQGEAGANVLTF. The CDR3 region has the DNA TGTGCCAGCTCACCACAAGGGGAGGCTGGGGCCAACGTCCTGACTTTC.

The V gene is TRBV3-1 (or the pseudogene TRBV3-2), the J gene TRBJ2-1, with TRBD2 matching over 8 bases. CDR3 length equals 15 residues. Per germline, CDR1 LGHDT and CDR2 YNNKEL (reference sequence). After removal of 4 bases from V and 1 base from J, the junction contained 3 bases not matched to a gene. The CDR3 nucleotides read TGTGCCAGCAGCCCAACTAGCGGATCCTACAATGAGCAGTTCTTC. Its protein product is CASSPTSGSYNEQFF.

This sequence joins TRBV29-1 and TRBJ1-3; no clear D. Per the germline V gene, CDR1 is SQVTM and CDR2 is ANQGSEA. This CDR3 spans 13 amino acids. V was cut by 4 bases and J by 2 bases, with 9 bases left in between. CDR3 DNA sequence: TGCAGCGTTGCTGACACCCCTGGAAACACCATATATTTT. Its translation is CSVADTPGNTIYF.

Remarks on this clone: Other nucleotide sequences from this sample produce the same CDR3. V usage is TRBV27 and J usage is TRBJ2-2, with D perhaps TRBD2 (6 bases). The CDR3 has 16 residues. Trimming took 6 bases from V and 1 from J, leaving 15 bases between them. Per the germline V gene, CDR1 is MNHEY and CDR2 is SMNVEV (reference sequence). For the CDR3, the DNA is TGTGCCAGCAGCCTTTCCGGGACTGTGAACACCGGGGAGCTGTTTTTT. Its protein is CASSLSGTVNTGELFF.

This chain connects TRBV18 to TRBJ1-5; the D gene is possibly TRBD1 (5 bases). The CDR3 runs 13 residues. V was trimmed by 2 bases and J by 7 bases, leaving 9 bases between them. Germline lookup yields CDR1 KGHSH and CDR2 LQKENI. The CDR3 spells CASSPNRGQPQHF. DNA of the CDR3: TGTGCCAGCTCACCAAATAGGGGACAGCCCCAGCATTTT.

Details on this clone: The identical CDR3 is also encoded by other nucleotide sequences in the sample. The chain employs TRBV12-3 or TRBV12-4 and TRBJ1-2, with D possibly TRBD1 on 5 matching bases. V was cut by 6 bases and J by 2 bases, with 10 bases left in between. The CDR3 extends over 13 amino acids. The CDR3, as DNA: TGTGCCAGCAGCCCTCGACAGAACTATGGCTACACCTTC. Protein product: CASSPRQNYGYTF.

The chain combines TRBV19 with TRBJ1-1, with no clear D. V lost 2 bases to trimming and J lost 1 base, with 5 bases between them. Germline V gene lookup returns CDR1 LNHDA and CDR2 SQIVND (reference sequence). This CDR3 comprises 13 residues. CDR3 protein: CASSISENTEAFF. The CDR3 coding sequence is TGTGCCAGTAGTATAAGCGAGAACACTGAAGCTTTCTTT.

In its sample, this clone was seen a few times. The chain links TRBV9 to TRBJ1-2; D might be TRBD1 (5 bases). Trimming left V 0 bases short and J 5 bases short, with 17 bases between. Germline CDR1 reads SGDLS; CDR2 reads YYNGEE. The CDR3 extends over 16 amino acids. CDR3 nucleotides: TGTGCCAGCAGCGTAGACTCATGGGGGGGAGGTTATGGCTACACCTTC. Amino acid sequence: CASSVDSWGGGYGYTF.

The V call is TRBV7-9, the J call TRBJ1-3; 8 bases agree with TRBD1. CDR1 is SEHNR, CDR2 FQNEAQ, per germline (reference sequence). The CDR3 has 17 residues. Losses at the gene ends were 5 bases for V and 0 bases for J; bases not matched to a gene: 9. The CDR3 DNA reads as TGTGCCAGCAGCCCAGGGGGCAGGGTTTACTCTGGAAACACCATATATTTT. This sequence encodes CASSPGGRVYSGNTIYF.

This rearrangement joins TRBV30 to TRBJ1-1, with D uncertain. V lost 0 bases, J lost 9 bases, and 11 bases lay in between. The CDR3 totals 12 residues. Germline V CDR1 and CDR2: GTSNPN, SVGIG (reference sequence). For the CDR3, the DNA is TGTGCCTGGAGTGTTCAGTCAGGCCAAGCTTTCTTT. This encodes CAWSVQSGQAFF. The full variable domain, completed using reference TRBV30 and TRBJ1-1, is SQTIHQWPATLVQPVGSPLSLECTVEGTSNPNLYWYRQAAGRGLQLLFYSVGIGQISSEVPQNLSASRPQDRQFILSSKKLLLSDSGFYLCAWSVQSGQAFFGQGTRLTVV.

The genes are TRBV6-1 and TRBJ2-7; 9 bases line up with TRBD1. The germline CDR1 and CDR2 sequences are MNHNS and SASEGT. Losses at the gene ends were 4 bases for V and 5 bases for J; bases not matched to a gene: 12. The CDR3 contains 16 residues. DNA of the CDR3: TGTGCCAGCAGTGGCCGGACAAGGACAGGGGAAAACGAGCAGTACTTC. This sequence encodes CASSGRTRTGENEQYF.

V usage is TRBV6-6 and J usage is TRBJ1-1; the D gene is possibly TRBD1 (6 bases). The CDR3 length is 14 residues. V lost 6 bases to trimming and J lost 1 base, with 12 bases between them. Germline lookup yields CDR1 MNHNY and CDR2 SVGAGI (reference sequence). DNA for the CDR3: TGTGCCAGCAGCCCCGGGGGGCAGAACACTGAAGCTTTCTTT. Its translation is CASSPGGQNTEAFF.

The V gene is TRBV27, the J gene TRBJ2-1, with 7 bases matching TRBD2. CDR3 length: 15 amino acids. V dropped 2 bases and J dropped 6; count of bases not matched to a gene: 7. CDR1 is MNHEY, CDR2 SMNVEV, per germline (reference sequence). The CDR3: CASSLGRGMGNEQFF. The CDR3, as DNA: TGTGCCAGCAGTTTAGGGAGGGGCATGGGCAATGAGCAGTTCTTC.

This rearrangement joins TRBV3-1 (or the pseudogene TRBV3-2) to TRBJ1-1; D is uncertain. CDR3 size: 13 residues. The V end lost 7 bases, the J end lost 6 bases, and 15 bases lay between the germline ends. CDR1 and CDR2 from the germline V gene are LGHDT and YNNKEL (reference sequence). CDR3 in amino acids: CASTSEGRAEAFF. CDR3 bases: TGTGCCAGCACTTCCGAGGGTCGGGCTGAAGCTTTCTTT.

This clone has just one count. V usage is TRBV7-9 and J usage is TRBJ2-7; a weak D match, TRBD1 (6 bases). This CDR3 is built from 14 residues. Trimming removed 3 bases at V and 4 bases at J, with 13 bases between. The germline gives CDR1 SEHNR, CDR2 FQNEAQ (reference sequence). The CDR3 is CASSFTQGSYEQYF. CDR3 DNA sequence: TGTGCCAGCAGCTTCACGCAGGGGTCGTACGAGCAGTACTTC.

The rearrangement uses TRBV10-3 and TRBJ2-2, with 8 bases aligning to TRBD2. After removal of 7 bases from V and 6 bases from J, the junction contained 10 bases not matched to a gene. Germline CDR1 is ENHRY and CDR2 is SYGVKD. The CDR3 is 15 amino acids. DNA of the CDR3: TGTGCCATCAAGAACCAAGCGGGAGAGGCCGGGGAGCTGTTTTTT. The encoded protein is CAIKNQAGEAGELFF.